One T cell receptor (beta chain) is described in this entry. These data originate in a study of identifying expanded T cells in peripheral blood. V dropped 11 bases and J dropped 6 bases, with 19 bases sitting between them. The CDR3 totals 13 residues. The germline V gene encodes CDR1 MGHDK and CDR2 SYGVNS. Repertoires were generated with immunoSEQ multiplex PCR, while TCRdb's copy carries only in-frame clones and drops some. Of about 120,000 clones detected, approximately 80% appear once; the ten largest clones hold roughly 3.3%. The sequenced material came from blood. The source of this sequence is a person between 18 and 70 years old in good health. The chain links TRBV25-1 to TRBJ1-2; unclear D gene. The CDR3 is CASTGEGIHGYTF. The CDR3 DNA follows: TGTGCCTCAACTGGGGAGGGTATACATGGCTACACCTTC.